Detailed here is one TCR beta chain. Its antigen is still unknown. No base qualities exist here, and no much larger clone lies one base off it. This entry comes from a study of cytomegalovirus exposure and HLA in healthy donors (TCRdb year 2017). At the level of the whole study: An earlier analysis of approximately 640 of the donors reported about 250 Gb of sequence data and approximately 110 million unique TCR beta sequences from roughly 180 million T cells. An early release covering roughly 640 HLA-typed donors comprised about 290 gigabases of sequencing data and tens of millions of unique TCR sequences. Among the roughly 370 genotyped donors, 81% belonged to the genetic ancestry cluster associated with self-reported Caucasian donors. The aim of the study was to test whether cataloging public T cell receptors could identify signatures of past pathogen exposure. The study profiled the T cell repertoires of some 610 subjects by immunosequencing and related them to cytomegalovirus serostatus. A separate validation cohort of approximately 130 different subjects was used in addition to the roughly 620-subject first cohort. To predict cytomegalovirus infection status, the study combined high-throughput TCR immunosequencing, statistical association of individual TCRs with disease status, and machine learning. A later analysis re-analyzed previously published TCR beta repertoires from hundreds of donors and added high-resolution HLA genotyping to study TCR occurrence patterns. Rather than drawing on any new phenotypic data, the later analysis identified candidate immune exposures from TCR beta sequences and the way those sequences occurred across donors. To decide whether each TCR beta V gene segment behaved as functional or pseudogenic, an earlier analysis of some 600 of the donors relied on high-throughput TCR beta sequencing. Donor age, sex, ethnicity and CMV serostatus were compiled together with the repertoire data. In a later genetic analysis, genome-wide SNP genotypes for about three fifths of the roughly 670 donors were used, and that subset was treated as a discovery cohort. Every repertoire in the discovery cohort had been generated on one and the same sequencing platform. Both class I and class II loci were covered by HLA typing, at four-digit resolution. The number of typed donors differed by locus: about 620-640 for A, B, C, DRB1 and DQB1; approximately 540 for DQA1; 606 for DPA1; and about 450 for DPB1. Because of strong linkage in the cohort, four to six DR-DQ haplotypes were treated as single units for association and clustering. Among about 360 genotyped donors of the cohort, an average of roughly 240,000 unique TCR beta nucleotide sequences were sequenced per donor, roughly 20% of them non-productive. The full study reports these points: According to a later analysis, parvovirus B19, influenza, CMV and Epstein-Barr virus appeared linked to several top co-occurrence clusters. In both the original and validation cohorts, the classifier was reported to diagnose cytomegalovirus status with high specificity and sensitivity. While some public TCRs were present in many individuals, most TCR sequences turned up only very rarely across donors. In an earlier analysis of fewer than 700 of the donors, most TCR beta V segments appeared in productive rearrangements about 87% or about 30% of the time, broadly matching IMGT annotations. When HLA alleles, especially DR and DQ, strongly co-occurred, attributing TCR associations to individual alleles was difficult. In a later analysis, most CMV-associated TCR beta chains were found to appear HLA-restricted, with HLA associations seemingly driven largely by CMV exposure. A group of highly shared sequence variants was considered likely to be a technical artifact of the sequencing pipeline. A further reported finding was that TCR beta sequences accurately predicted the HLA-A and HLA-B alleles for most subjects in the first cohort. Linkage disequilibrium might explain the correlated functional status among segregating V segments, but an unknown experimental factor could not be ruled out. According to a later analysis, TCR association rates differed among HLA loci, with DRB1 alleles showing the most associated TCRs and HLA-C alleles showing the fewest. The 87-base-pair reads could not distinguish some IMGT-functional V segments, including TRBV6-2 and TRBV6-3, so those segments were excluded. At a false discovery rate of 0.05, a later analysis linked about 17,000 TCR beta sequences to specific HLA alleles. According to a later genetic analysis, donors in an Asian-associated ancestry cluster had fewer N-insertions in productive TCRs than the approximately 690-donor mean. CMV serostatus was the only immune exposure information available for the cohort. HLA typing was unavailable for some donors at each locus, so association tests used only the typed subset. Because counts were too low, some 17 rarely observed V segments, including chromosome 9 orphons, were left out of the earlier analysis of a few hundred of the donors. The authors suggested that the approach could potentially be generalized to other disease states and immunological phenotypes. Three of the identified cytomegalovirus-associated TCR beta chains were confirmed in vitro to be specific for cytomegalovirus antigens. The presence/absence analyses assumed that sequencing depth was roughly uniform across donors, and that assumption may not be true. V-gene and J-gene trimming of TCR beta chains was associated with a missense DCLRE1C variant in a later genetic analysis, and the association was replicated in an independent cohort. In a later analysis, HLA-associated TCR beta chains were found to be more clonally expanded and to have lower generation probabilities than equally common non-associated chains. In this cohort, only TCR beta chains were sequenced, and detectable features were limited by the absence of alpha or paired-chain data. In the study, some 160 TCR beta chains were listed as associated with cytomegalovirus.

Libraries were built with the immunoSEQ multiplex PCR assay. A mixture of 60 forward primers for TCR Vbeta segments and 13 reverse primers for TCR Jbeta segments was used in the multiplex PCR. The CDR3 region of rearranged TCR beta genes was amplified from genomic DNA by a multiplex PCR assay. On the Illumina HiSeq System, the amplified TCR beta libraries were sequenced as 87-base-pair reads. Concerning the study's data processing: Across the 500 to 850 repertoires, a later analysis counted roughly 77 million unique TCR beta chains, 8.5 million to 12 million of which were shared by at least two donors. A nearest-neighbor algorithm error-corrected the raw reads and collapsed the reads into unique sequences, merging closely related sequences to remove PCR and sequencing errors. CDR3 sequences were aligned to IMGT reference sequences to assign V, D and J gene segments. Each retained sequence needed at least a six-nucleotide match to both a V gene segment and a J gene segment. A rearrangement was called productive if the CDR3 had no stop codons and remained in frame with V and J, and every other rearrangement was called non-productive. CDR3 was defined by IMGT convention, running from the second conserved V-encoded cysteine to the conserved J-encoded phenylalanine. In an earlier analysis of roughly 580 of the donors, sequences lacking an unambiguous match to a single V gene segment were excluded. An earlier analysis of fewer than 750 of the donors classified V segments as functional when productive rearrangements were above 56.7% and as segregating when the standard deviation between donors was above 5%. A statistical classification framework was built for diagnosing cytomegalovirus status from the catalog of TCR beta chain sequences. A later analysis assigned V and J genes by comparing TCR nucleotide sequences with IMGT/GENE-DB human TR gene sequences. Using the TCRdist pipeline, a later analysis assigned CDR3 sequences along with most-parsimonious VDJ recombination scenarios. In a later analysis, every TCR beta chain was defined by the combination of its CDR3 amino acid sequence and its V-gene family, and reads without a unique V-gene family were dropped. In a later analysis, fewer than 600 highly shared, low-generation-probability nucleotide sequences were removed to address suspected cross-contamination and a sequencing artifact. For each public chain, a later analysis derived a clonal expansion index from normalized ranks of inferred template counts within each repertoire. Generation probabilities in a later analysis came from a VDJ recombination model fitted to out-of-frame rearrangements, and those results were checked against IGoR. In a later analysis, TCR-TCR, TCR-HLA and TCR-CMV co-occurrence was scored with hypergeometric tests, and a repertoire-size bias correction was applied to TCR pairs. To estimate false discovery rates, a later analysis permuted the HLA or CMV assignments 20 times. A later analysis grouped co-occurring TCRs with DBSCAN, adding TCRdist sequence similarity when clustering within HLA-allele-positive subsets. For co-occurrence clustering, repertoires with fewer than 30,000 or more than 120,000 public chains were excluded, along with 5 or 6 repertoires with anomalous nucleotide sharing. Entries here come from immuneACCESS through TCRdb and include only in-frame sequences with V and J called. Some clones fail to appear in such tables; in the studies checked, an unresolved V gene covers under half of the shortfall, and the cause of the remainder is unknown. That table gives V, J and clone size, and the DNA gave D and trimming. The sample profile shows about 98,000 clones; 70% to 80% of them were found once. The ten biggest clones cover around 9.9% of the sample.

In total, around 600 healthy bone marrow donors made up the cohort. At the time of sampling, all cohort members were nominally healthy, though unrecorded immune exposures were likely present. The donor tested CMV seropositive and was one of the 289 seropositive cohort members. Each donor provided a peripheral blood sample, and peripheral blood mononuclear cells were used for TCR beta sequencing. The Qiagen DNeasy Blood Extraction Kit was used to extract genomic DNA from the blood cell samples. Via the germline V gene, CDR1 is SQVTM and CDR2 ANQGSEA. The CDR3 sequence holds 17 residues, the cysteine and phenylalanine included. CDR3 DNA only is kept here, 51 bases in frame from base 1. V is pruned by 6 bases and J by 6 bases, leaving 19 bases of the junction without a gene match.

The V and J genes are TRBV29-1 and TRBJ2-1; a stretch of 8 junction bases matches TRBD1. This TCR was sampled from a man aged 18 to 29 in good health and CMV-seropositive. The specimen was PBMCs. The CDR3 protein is CSVGWQGAQVGGNEQFF. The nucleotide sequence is TGCAGCGTGGGATGGCAGGGGGCGCAGGTAGGGGGCAATGAGCAGTTCTTC.